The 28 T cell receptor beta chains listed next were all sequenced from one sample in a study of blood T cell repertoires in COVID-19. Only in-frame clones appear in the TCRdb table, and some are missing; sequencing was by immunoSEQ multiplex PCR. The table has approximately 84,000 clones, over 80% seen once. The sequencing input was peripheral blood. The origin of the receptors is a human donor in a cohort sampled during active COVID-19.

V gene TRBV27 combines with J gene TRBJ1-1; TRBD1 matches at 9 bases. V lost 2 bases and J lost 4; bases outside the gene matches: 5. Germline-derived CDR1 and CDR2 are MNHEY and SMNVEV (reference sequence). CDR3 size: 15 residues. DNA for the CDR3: TGTGCCAGCAGTTTAACAGGGGGCTCGGGCACTGAAGCTTTCTTT. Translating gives CASSLTGGSGTEAFF.

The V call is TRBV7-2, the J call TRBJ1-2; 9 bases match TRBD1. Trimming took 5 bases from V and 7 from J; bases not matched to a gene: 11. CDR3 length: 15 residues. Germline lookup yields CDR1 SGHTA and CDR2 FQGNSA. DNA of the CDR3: TGTGCCAGCAGCCAAAACGCCGGGACAGGGTTTGGCTACACCTTC. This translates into CASSQNAGTGFGYTF. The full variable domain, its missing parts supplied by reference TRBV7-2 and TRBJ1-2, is GAGVSQSPSNKVTEKGKDVELRCDPISGHTALYWYRQSLGQGLEFLIYFQGNSAPDKSGLPSDRFSAERTGGSVSTLTIQRTQQEDSAVYLCASSQNAGTGFGYTFGSGTRLTVV.

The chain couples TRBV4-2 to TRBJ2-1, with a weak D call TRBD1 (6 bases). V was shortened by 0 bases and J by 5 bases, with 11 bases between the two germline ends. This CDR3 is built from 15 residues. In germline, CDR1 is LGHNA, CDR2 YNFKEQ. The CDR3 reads CASSQEQGVNNEQFF. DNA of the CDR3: TGTGCCAGCAGCCAAGAACAGGGAGTTAACAATGAGCAGTTCTTC.

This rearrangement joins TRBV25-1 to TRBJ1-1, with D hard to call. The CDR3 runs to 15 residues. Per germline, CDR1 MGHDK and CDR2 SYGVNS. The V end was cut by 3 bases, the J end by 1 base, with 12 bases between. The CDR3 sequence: CASSDLRGGNTEAFF. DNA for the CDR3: TGTGCCAGCAGTGATTTACGGGGAGGGAACACTGAAGCTTTCTTT.

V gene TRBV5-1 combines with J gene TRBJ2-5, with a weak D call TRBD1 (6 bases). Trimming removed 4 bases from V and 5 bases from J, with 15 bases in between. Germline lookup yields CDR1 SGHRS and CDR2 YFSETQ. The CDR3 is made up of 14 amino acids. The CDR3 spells CASSVRQDGETQYF. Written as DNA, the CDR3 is TGCGCCAGCAGCGTACGACAGGACGGGGAGACCCAGTACTTC. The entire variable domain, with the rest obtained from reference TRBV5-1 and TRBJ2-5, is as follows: KAGVTQTPRYLIKTRGQQVTLSCSPISGHRSVSWYQQTPGQGLQFLFEYFSETQRNKGNFPGRFSGRQFSNSRSEMNVSTLELGDSALYLCASSVRQDGETQYFGPGTRLLVL.

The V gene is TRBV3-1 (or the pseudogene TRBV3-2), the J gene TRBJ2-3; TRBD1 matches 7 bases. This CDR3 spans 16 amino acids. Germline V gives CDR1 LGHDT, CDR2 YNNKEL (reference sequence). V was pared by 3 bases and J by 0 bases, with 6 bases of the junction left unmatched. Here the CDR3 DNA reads TGTGCCAGCAGCCACTCACAGGGGCGTAGCACAGATACGCAGTATTTT. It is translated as CASSHSQGRSTDTQYF.

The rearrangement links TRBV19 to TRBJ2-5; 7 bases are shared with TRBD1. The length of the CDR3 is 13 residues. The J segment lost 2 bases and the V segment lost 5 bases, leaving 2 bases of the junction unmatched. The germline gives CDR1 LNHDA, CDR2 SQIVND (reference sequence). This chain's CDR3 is CASSVGQQETQYF. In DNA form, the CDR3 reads TGTGCCAGTAGTGTGGGACAGCAAGAGACCCAGTACTTC. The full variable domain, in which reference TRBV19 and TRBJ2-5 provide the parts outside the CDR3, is DGGITQSPKYLFRKEGQNVTLSCEQNLNHDAMYWYRQDPGQGLRLIYYSQIVNDFQKGDIAEGYSVSREKKESFPLTVTSAQKNPTAFYLCASSVGQQETQYFGPGTRLLVL.

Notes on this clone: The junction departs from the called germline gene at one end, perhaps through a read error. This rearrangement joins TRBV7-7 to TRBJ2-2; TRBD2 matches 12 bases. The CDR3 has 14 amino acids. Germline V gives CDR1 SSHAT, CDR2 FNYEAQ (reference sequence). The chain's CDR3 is CASSRLAGAGELFF. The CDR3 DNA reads TGTGCTAGCAGCCGACTAGCGGGAGCCGGGGAGCTGTTTTTT.

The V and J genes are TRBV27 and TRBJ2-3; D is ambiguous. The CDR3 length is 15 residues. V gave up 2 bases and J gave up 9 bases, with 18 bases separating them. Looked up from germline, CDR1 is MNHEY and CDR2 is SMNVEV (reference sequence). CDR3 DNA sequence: TGTGCCAGCAGTTTACTTACCTCCCTATACCCAACGCAGTATTTT. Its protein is CASSLLTSLYPTQYF.

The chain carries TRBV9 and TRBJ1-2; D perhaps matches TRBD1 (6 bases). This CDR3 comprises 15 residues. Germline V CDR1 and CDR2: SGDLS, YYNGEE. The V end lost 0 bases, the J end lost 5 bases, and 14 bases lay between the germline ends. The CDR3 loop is CASSVDGGRAYGYTF. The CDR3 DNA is TGTGCCAGCAGCGTAGACGGGGGGCGAGCTTATGGCTACACCTTC.

The CDR3 DNA reads TGTGCCAGCAGCTTAATATTGGGGCAGCCGGGCGATACGCAGTATTTT. Amino acid sequence: CASSLILGQPGDTQYF. The V gene is TRBV7-9, the J gene TRBJ2-3; D may be TRBD1 (5 bases). CDR3 length: 16 residues. The germline CDR1 and CDR2 sequences are SEHNR and FQNEAQ (reference sequence). Trimming shortened V by 2 bases and J by 6 bases, and 18 bases separated the two germline ends.

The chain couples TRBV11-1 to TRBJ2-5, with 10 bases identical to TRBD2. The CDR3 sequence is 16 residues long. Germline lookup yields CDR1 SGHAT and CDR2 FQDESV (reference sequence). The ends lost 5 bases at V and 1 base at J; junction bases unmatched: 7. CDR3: CASSARTSGLQETQYF. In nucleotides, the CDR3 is TGTGCCAGCAGCGCCAGGACTAGCGGACTCCAAGAGACCCAGTACTTC. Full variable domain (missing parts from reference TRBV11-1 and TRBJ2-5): EAEVAQSPRYKITEKSQAVAFWCDPISGHATLYWYRQILGQGPELLVQFQDESVVDDSQLPKDRFSAERLKGVDSTLKIQPAELGDSAMYLCASSARTSGLQETQYFGPGTRLLVL.

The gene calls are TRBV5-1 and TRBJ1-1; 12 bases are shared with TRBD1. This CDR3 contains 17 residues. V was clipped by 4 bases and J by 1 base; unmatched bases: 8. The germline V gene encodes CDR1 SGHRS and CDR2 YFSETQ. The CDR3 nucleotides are TGCGCCAGCAGCAAGACCCGGGACAGGGGGCGGAACACTGAAGCTTTCTTT. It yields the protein CASSKTRDRGRNTEAFF.

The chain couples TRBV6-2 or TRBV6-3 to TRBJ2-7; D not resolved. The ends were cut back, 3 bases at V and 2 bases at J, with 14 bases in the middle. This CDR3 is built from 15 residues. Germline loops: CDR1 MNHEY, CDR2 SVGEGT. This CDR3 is CASSYGSGRTYEQYF. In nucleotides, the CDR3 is TGTGCCAGCAGTTATGGGTCCGGCAGGACCTACGAGCAGTACTTC.

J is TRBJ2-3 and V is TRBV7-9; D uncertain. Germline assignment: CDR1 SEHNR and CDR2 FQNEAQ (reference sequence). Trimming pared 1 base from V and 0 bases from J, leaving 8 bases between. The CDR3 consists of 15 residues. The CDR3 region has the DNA TGTGCCAGCAGCTTAGTAATCTCTAGCACAGATACGCAGTATTTT. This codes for CASSLVISSTDTQYF. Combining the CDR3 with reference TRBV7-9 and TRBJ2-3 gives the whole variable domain DTGVSQNPRHKITKRGQNVTFRCDPISEHNRLYWYRQTLGQGPEFLTYFQNEAQLEKSRLLSDRFSAERPKGSFSTLEIQRTEQGDSAMYLCASSLVISSTDTQYFGPGTRLTVL.

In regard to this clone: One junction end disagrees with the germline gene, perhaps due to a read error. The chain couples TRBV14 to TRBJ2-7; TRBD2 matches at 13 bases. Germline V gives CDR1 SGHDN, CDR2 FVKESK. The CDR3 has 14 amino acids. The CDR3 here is CASRQGTSGNEQYF. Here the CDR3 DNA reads TGTGCCAGCAGACAAGGGACTAGCGGGAACGAGCAGTACTTC. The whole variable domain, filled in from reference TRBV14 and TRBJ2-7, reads EAGVTQFPSHSVIEKGQTVTLRCDPISGHDNLYWYRRVMGKEIKFLLHFVKESKQDESGMPNNRFLAERTGGTYSTLKVQPAELEDSGVYFCASRQGTSGNEQYFGPGTRLTVT.

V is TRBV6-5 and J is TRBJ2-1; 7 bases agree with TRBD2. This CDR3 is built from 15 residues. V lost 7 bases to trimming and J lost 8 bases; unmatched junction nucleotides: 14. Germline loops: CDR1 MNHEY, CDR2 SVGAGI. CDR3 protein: CASTVAGAGWDEQFF. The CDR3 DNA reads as TGTGCCAGCACAGTGGCAGGAGCGGGGTGGGATGAGCAGTTCTTC.

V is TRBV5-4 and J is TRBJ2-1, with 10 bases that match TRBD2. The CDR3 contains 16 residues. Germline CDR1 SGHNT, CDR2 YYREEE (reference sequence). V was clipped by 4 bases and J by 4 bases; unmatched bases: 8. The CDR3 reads CASSPEAGGVYNEQFF. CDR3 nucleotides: TGTGCCAGCAGCCCGGAAGCGGGGGGGGTATACAATGAGCAGTTCTTC. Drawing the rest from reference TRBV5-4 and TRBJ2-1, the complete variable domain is ETGVTQSPTHLIKTRGQQVTLRCSSQSGHNTVSWYQQALGQGPQFIFQYYREEENGRGNFPPRFSGLQFPNYSSELNVNALELDDSALYLCASSPEAGGVYNEQFFGPGTRLTVL.

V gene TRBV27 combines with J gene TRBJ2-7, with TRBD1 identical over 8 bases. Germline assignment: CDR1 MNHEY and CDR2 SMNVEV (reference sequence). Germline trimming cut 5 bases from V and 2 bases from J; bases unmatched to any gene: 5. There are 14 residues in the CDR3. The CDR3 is CASSRDRITYEQYF. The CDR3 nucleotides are TGTGCCAGCAGTCGGGACAGGATCACCTACGAGCAGTACTTC.

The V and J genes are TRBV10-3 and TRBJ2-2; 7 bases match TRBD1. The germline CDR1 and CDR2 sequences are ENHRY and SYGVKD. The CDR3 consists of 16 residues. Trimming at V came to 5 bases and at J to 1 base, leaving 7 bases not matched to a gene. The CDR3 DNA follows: TGTGCCATCAGTTCCTCCGGGACAGAGAACACCGGGGAGCTGTTTTTT. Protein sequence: CAISSSGTENTGELFF.

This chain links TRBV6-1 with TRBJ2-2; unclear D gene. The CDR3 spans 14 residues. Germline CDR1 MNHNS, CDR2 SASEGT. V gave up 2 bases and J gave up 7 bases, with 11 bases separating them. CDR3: CASSETQVHGELFF. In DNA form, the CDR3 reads TGTGCCAGCAGTGAAACTCAGGTACACGGGGAGCTGTTTTTT.

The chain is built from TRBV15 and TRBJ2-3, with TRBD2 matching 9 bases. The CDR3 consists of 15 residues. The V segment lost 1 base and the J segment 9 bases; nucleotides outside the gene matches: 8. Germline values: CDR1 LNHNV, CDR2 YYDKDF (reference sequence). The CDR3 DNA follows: TGTGCCACCAGCAGAGCCGGACTAGCGCCCGCCACGCAGTATTTT. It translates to CATSRAGLAPATQYF.

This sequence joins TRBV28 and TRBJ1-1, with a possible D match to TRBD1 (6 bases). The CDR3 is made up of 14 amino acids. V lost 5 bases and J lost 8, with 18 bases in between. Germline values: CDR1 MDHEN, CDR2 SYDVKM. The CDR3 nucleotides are TGTGCCAGCAGTCCTATGACAGGACGTTCGGAAGCTTTCTTT. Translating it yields CASSPMTGRSEAFF. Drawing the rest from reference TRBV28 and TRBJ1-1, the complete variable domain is DVKVTQSSRYLVKRTGEKVFLECVQDMDHENMFWYRQDPGLGLRLIYFSYDVKMKEKGDIPEGYSVSREKKERFSLILESASTNQTSMYLCASSPMTGRSEAFFGQGTRLTVV.

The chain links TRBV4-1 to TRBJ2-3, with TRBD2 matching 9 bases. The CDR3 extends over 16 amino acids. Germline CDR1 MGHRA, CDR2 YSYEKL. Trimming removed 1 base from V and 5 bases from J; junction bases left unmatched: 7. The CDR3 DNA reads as TGCGCCAGCAGCCAAGTAGGCGGGAGGGATGGAGATACGCAGTATTTT. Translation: CASSQVGGRDGDTQYF.

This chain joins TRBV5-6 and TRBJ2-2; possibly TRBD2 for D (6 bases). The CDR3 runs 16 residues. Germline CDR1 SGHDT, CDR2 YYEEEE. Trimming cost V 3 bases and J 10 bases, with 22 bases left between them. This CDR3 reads CASSSKAGTSPAELFF. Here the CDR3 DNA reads TGTGCCAGCAGCTCCAAGGCGGGGACCTCCCCCGCGGAGCTGTTTTTT. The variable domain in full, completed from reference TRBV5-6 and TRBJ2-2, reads DAGVTQSPTHLIKTRGQQVTLRCSPKSGHDTVSWYQQALGQGPQFIFQYYEEEERQRGNFPDRFSGHQFPNYSSELNVNALLLGDSALYLCASSSKAGTSPAELFFGEGSRLTVL.

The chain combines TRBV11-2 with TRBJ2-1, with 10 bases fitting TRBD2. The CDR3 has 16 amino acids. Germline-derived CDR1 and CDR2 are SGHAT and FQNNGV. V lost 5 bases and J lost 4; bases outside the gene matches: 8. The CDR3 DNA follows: TGTGCCAGCAGCCTAAAAGGACTAGCGGCTTACAATGAGCAGTTCTTC. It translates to CASSLKGLAAYNEQFF.

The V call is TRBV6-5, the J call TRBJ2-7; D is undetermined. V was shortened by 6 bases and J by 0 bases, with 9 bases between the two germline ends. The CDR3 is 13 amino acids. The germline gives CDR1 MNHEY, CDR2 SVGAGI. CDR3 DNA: TGTGCCAGCAGACAACAGAGCTCCTACGAGCAGTACTTC. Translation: CASRQQSSYEQYF.

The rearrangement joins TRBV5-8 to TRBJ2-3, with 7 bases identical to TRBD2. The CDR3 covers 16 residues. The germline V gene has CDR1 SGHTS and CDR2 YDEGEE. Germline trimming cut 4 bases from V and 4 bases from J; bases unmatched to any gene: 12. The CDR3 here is CASSRTLARLPDTQYF. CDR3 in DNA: TGTGCCAGCAGCCGGACACTAGCGCGATTGCCAGATACGCAGTATTTT. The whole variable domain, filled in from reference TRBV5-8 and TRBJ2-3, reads EAGVTQSPTHLIKTRGQQATLRCSPISGHTSVYWYQQALGLGLQFLLWYDEGEERNRGNFPPRFSGRQFPNYSSELNVNALELEDSALYLCASSRTLARLPDTQYFGPGTRLTVL.